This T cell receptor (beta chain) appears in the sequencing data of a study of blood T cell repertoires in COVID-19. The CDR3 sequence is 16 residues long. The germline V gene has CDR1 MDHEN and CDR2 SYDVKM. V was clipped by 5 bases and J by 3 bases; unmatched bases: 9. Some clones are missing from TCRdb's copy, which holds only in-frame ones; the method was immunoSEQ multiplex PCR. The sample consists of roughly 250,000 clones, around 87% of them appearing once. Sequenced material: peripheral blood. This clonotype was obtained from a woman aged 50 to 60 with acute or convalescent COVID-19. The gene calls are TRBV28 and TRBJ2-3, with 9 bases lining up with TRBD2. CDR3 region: CASSPRGAGGTDTQYF. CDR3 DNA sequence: TGTGCCAGCAGTCCGAGGGGAGCGGGAGGAACAGATACGCAGTATTTT. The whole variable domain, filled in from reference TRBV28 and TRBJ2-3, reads DVKVTQSSRYLVKRTGEKVFLECVQDMDHENMFWYRQDPGLGLRLIYFSYDVKMKEKGDIPEGYSVSREKKERFSLILESASTNQTSMYLCASSPRGAGGTDTQYFGPGTRLTVL.